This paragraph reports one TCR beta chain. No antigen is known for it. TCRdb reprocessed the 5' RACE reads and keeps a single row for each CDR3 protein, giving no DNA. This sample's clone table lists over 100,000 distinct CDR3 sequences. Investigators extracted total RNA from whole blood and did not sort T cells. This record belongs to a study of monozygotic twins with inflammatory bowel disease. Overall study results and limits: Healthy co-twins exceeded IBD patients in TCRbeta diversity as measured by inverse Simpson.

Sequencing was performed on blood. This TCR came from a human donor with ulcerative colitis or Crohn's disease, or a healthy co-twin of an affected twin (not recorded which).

The CDR3 is CASSPPAGGYNEQFF. This chain connects TRBV18 to TRBJ2-1; TCRdb's assignment of TRBD2 cannot be checked, as there is no DNA. The length of the CDR3 is 15 residues. Germline V gives CDR1 KGHSH, CDR2 LQKENI.